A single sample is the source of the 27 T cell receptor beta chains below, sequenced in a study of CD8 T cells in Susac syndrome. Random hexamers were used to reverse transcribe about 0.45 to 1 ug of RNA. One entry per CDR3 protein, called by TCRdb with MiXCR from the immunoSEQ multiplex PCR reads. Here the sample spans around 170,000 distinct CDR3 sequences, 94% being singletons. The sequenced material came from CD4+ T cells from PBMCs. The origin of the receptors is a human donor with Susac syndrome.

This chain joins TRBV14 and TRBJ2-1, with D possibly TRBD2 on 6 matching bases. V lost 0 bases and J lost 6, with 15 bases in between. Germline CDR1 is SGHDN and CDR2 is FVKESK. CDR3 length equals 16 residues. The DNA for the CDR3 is TGTGCCAGCAGCCAAGACGCCGGGACTCTTGTCAATGAGCAGTTCTTC. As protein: CASSQDAGTLVNEQFF.

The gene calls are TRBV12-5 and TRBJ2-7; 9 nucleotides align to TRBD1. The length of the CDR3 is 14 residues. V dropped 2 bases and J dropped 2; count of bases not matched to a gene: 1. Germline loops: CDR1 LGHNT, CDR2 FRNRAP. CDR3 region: CASGLWTGAYEQYF. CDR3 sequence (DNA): TGTGCTAGTGGTTTGTGGACAGGGGCCTACGAGCAGTACTTC.

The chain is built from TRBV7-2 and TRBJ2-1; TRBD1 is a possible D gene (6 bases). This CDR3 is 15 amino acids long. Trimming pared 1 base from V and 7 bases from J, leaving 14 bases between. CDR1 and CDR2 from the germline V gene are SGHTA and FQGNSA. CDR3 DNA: TGTGCCAGCAGCTTAGTGACAGGATTCATAAATGAGCAGTTCTTC. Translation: CASSLVTGFINEQFF.

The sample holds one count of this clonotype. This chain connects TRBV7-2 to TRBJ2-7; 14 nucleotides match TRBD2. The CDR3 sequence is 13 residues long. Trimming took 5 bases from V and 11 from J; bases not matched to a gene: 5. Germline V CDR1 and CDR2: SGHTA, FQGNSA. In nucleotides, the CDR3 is TGTGCCAGCAGCGAGGGACTAGCGGGGGTAAAGTACTTC. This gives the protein CASSEGLAGVKYF.

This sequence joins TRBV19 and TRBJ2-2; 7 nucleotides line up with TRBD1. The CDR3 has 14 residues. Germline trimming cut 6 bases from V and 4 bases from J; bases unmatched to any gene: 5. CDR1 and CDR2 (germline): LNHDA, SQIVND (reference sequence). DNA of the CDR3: TGTGCCAGTAGGAGACAGGGCTCCACCGGGGAGCTGTTTTTT. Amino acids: CASRRQGSTGELFF.

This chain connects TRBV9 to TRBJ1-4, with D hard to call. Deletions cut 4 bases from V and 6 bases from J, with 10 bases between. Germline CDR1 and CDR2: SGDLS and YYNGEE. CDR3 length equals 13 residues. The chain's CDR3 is CASSQRTDEKLFF. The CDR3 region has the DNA TGTGCCAGCAGCCAACGGACGGATGAAAAACTGTTTTTT. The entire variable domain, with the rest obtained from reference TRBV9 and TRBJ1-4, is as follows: DSGVTQTPKHLITATGQRVTLRCSPRSGDLSVYWYQQSLDQGLQFLIQYYNGEERAKGNILERFSAQQFPDLHSELNLSSLELGDSALYFCASSQRTDEKLFFGSGTQLSVL.

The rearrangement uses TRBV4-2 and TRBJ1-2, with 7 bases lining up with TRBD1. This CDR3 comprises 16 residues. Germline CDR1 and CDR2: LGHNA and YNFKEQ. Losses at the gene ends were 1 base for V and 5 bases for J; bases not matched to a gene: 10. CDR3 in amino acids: CASSQARQGRWYGYTF. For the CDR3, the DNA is TGTGCCAGCAGCCAAGCCAGACAGGGACGTTGGTATGGCTACACCTTC.

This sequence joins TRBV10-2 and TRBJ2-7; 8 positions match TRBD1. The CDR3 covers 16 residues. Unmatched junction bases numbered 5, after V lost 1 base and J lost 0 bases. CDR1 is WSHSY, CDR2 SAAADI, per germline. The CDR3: CASSEYETGASYEQYF. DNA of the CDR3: TGCGCCAGCAGTGAGTACGAGACAGGGGCCTCCTACGAGCAGTACTTC.

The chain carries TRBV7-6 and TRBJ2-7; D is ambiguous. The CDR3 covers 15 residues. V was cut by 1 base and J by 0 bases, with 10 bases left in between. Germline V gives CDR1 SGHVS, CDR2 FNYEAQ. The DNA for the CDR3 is TGTGCCAGCAGCTTAGGAGGTACCAGCTCCTACGAGCAGTACTTC. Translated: CASSLGGTSSYEQYF. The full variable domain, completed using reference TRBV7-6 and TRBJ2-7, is GAGVSQSPRYKVTKRGQDVALRCDPISGHVSLYWYRQALGQGPEFLTYFNYEAQQDKSGLPNDRFSAERPEGSISTLTIQRTEQRDSAMYRCASSLGGTSSYEQYFGPGTRLTVT.

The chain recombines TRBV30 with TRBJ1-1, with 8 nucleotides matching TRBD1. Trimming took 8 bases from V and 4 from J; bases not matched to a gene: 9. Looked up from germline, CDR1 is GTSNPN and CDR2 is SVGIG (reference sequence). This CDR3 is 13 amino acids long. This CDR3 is CAGRTGSGTEAFF. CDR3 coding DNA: TGTGCCGGCCGGACAGGGAGCGGCACTGAAGCTTTCTTT. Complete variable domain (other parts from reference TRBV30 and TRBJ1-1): SQTIHQWPATLVQPVGSPLSLECTVEGTSNPNLYWYRQAAGRGLQLLFYSVGIGQISSEVPQNLSASRPQDRQFILSSKKLLLSDSGFYLCAGRTGSGTEAFFGQGTRLTVV.

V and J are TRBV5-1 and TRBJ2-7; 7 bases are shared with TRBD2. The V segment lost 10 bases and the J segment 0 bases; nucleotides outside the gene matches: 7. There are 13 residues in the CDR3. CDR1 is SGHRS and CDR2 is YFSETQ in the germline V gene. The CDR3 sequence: CALLPGGSYEQYF. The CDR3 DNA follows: TGCGCCTTGCTTCCGGGGGGCTCCTACGAGCAGTACTTC.

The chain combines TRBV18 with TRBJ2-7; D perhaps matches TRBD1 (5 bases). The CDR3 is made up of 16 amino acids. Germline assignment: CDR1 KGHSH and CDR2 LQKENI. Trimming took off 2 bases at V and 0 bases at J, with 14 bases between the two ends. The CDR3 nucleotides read TGTGCCAGCTCACCATATGACAGTGCTATCTCCTACGAGCAGTACTTC. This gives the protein CASSPYDSAISYEQYF.

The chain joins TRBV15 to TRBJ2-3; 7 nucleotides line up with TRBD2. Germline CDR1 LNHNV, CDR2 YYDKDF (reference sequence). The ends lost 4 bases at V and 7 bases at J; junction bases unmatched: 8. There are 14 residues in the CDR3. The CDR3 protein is CATSTRTRSNTQYF. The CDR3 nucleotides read TGTGCCACCAGCACTAGGACTAGATCAAATACGCAGTATTTT.

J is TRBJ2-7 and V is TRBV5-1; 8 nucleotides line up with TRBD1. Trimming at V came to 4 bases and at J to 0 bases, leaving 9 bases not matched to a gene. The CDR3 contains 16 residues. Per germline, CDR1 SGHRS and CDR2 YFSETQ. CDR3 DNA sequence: TGCGCCAGCAGCGCGGGGACAGGTACAAACTCCTACGAGCAGTACTTC. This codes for CASSAGTGTNSYEQYF.

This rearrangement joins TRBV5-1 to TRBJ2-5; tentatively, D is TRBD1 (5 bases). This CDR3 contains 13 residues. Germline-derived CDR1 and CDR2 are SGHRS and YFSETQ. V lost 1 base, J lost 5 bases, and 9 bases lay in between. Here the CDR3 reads CASSLTGDETQYF. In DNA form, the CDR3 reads TGCGCCAGCAGCTTGACAGGAGATGAGACCCAGTACTTC.

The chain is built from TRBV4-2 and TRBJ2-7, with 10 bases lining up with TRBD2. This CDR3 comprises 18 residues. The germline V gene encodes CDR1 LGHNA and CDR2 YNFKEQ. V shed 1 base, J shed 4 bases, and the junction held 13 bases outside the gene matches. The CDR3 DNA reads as TGTGCCAGCAGCCAAGGCCTCGGGGCTAGCGGGGGAGTGTACGAGCAGTACTTC. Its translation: CASSQGLGASGGVYEQYF.

CDR3 sequence reads: CASSFWDRYEQYF. Written as DNA, the CDR3 is TGTGCCAGCAGTTTTTGGGACCGGTACGAGCAGTACTTC. The gene calls are TRBV12-3 or TRBV12-4 and TRBJ2-7, with D possibly called TRBD1 or TRBD2 (5 bases each). The V end lost 3 bases, the J end lost 4 bases, and 10 bases lay between the germline ends. This CDR3 has 13 residues.

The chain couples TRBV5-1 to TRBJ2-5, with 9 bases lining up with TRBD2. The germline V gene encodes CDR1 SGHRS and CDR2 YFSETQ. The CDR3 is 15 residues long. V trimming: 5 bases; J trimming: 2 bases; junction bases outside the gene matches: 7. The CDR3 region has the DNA TGCGCCAGCAGACCGGAGGCGGGGGGGCAAGAGACCCAGTACTTC. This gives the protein CASRPEAGGQETQYF.

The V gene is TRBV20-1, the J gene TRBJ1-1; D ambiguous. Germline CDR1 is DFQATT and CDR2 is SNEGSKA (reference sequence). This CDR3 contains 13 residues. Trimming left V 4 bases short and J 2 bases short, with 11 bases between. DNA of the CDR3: TGCAGTGCTACCCCTGGTAGAAACACTGAAGCTTTCTTT. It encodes CSATPGRNTEAFF.

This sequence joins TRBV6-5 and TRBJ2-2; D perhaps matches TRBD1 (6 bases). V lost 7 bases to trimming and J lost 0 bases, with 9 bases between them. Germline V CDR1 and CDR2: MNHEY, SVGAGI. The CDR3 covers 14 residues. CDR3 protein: CASKRDTNTGELFF. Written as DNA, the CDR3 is TGTGCCAGCAAAAGGGACACGAACACCGGGGAGCTGTTTTTT.

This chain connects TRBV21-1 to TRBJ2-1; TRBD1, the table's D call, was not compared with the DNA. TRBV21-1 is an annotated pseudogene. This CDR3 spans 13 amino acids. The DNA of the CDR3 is TGTGCCATCAGCCCGAATGGGACCTATGCGGAGTTCTTC. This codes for CAISPNGTYAEFF.

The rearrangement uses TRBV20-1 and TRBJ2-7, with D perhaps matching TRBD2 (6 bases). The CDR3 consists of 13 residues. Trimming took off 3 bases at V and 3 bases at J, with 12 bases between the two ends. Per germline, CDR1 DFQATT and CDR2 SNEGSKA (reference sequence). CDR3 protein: CSASPGGGYEQYF. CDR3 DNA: TGCAGTGCTAGCCCCGGGGGTGGCTACGAGCAGTACTTC.

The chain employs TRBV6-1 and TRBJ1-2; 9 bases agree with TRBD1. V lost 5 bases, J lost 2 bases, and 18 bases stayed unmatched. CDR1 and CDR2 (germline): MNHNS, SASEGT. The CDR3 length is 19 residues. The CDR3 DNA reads TGTGCCAGCAGTCCCTGGTTTATGGACAGGGGAAAGTCCAACTATGGCTACACCTTC. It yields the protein CASSPWFMDRGKSNYGYTF.

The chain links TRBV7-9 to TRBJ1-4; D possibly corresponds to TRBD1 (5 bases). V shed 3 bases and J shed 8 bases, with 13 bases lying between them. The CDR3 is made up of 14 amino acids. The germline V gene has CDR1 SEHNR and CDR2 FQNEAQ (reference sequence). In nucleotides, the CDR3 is TGTGCCAGCAGCTTGGACGGGGGTGGGGAAAAACTGTTTTTT. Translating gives CASSLDGGGEKLFF.

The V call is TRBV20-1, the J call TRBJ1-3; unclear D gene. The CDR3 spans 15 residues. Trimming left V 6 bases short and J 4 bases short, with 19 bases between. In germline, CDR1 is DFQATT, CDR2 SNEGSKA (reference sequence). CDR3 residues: CSAYLSAHSGNTIYF. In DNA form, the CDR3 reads TGCAGTGCCTACCTTTCAGCGCATTCGGGAAACACCATATATTTT.

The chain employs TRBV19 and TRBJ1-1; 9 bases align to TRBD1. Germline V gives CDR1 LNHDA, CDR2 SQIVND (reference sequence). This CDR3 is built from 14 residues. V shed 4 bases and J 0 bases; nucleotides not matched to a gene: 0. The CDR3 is CASSRQGVNTEAFF. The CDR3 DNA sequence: TGTGCCAGTAGTAGACAGGGGGTGAACACTGAAGCTTTCTTT. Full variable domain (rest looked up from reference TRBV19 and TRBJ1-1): DGGITQSPKYLFRKEGQNVTLSCEQNLNHDAMYWYRQDPGQGLRLIYYSQIVNDFQKGDIAEGYSVSREKKESFPLTVTSAQKNPTAFYLCASSRQGVNTEAFFGQGTRLTVV.

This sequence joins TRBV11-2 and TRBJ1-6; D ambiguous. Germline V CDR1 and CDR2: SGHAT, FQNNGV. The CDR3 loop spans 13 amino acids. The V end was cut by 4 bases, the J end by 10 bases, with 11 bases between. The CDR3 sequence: CASSSHLGSPLHF. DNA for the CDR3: TGTGCCAGCAGCTCCCACCTCGGGTCACCCCTCCACTTT.